These 29 T cell receptor beta chains originate from one sample sequenced in a study of T cells in Graves' hyperthyroidism and ophthalmopathy. The investigators amplified TCR beta CDR3 regions from RNA transcripts. Researchers ran a first-round RT-PCR on the TCR CDR3 using the HTBI primer set. MiXCR was run by TCRdb on the multiplex PCR reads, yielding one entry per CDR3 protein. This table has 400,000 or so distinct CDR3 sequences, 11% to 15% appearing once. Sample: blood. These receptors all stem from a man in his fifties with Graves' ophthalmopathy.

This clonotype was seen many times. The chain carries TRBV2 and TRBJ1-1; D is unresolved. Looked up from germline, CDR1 is SNHLY and CDR2 is FYNNEI. V lost 0 bases and J lost 4, with 6 bases in between. This CDR3 has 13 amino acids. CDR3 in amino acids: CASSEAGRTEAFF. The CDR3 nucleotides read TGTGCCAGCAGTGAAGCAGGGCGCACTGAAGCTTTCTTT.

This clonotype was recorded at least ten times. V is TRBV12-3 or TRBV12-4 and J is TRBJ1-4; 7 bases fit TRBD1. The CDR3 contains 14 residues. With 6 bases clipped from V and 3 bases from J, the junction kept 4 bases outside the gene matches. CDR3 in amino acids: CASSQTGSNEKLFF. CDR3 DNA: TGTGCCAGCAGCCAGACAGGGTCTAATGAAAAACTGTTTTTT.

The chain combines TRBV5-1 with TRBJ2-5; TRBD1 aligns across 9 bases. This CDR3 has 15 amino acids. Germline CDR1 is SGHRS and CDR2 is YFSETQ. V lost 4 bases, J lost 5 bases, and 9 bases stayed unmatched. The CDR3 sequence: CASSQNTGGRETQYF. CDR3 DNA: TGCGCCAGCAGCCAAAACACAGGGGGCCGGGAGACCCAGTACTTC.

There are a few counts of this clonotype. The chain has TRBV5-1 and TRBJ2-7, with D possibly being TRBD1 (5 bases). This CDR3 is 14 amino acids long. The germline V and J ends were trimmed by 2 bases and 6 bases, with 15 bases remaining between them. Germline loops: CDR1 SGHRS, CDR2 YFSETQ. The CDR3 reads CASSFFLGAGEQYF. CDR3 sequence (DNA): TGCGCCAGCAGCTTCTTCTTAGGGGCTGGCGAGCAGTACTTC.

The chain uses TRBV29-1 and TRBJ2-1; 9 bases match TRBD2. Germline values: CDR1 SQVTM, CDR2 ANQGSEA. V gave up 3 bases and J gave up 6 bases; unmatched junction bases: 9. The CDR3 sequence is 15 residues long. CDR3 in DNA: TGCAGCGTTGAGGTGTTAGCGGGAGCGGGCAATGAGCAGTTCTTC. Translation gives CSVEVLAGAGNEQFF.

This clonotype was seen ten or more times. This chain links TRBV3-1 with TRBJ1-2, with TRBD1 matching over 12 bases. There are 16 residues in the CDR3. The trim removed 1 base at V and 8 bases at J, leaving 8 bases unmatched. Germline V gene data show CDR1 as LGHDT and CDR2 as YNNKEL (reference sequence). CDR3 DNA: TGTGCCAGCAGCCAAGTTTTCGGGACAGGGGGCCTCGGCTACACCTTC. This sequence encodes CASSQVFGTGGLGYTF. The full variable domain, completed using reference TRBV3-1 and TRBJ1-2, is DTAVSQTPKYLVTQMGNDKSIKCEQNLGHDTMYWYKQDSKKFLKIMFSYNNKELIINETVPNRFSPKSPDKAHLNLHINSLELGDSAVYFCASSQVFGTGGLGYTFGSGTRLTVV.

This clonotype was observed a few times. The chain has TRBV20-1 and TRBJ2-7, with D hard to call. V was shortened by 4 bases and J by 0 bases, with 7 bases between the two germline ends. CDR1 is DFQATT and CDR2 is SNEGSKA in the germline V gene (reference sequence). The CDR3 covers 12 residues. CDR3 nucleotides: TGCAGTGCTAAACAGAACTCCTACGAGCAGTACTTC. This encodes CSAKQNSYEQYF.

With respect to this clonotype: This could be a read error, since a much larger clone is one nucleotide away. The chain employs TRBV20-1 and TRBJ2-1; maybe TRBD2 (5 bases). CDR1 is DFQATT and CDR2 is SNEGSKA in the germline V gene (reference sequence). V dropped 5 bases and J dropped 4 bases, with 6 bases sitting between them. There are 11 residues in the CDR3. CDR3 sequence (DNA): TGCAGTGCTCGGGATTACAATGAGCAGTTCTTC. Translation: CSARDYNEQFF.

This clonotype was seen at least ten times. V gene TRBV7-9 combines with J gene TRBJ2-7, with TRBD1 matching 8 bases. The CDR3 covers 12 residues. J was trimmed by 6 bases and V by 6 bases; bases with no gene match: 4. CDR1 is SEHNR, CDR2 FQNEAQ, per germline (reference sequence). CDR3: CASRLTGAEQYF. The CDR3 DNA follows: TGTGCCAGCAGACTGACAGGGGCCGAGCAGTACTTC.

The table lists this clonotype with a few counts. This chain uses TRBV19 with TRBJ1-6, with D unclear. The germline V gene has CDR1 LNHDA and CDR2 SQIVND (reference sequence). The CDR3 has 14 amino acids. Trimming pared 1 base from V and 8 bases from J, leaving 9 bases between. The CDR3 region is CASSIARLDSPLHF. The CDR3 region has the DNA TGTGCCAGTAGTATAGCACGCTTGGATTCACCCCTCCACTTT.

This clonotype was seen repeatedly, ten times or more. The V call is TRBV10-3, the J call TRBJ2-1, with 10 bases matching TRBD2. CDR1 and CDR2 from the germline V gene are ENHRY and SYGVKD. After removal of 6 bases from V and 9 bases from J, the junction contained 11 bases not matched to a gene. CDR3 length: 15 amino acids. CDR3 loop: CAIRVVASGSSEQFF. CDR3 bases: TGTGCCATCAGGGTGGTGGCTAGCGGGAGTTCTGAGCAGTTCTTC.

This clonotype was seen a handful of times. The genes are TRBV28 and TRBJ1-2; D perhaps matches TRBD1 (5 bases). This CDR3 region has 13 residues. The germline CDR1 and CDR2 sequences are MDHEN and SYDVKM. V lost 4 bases and J lost 5, with 11 bases in between. Here the CDR3 reads CASSSGREYGYTF. In nucleotides, the CDR3 is TGTGCCAGCAGTTCGGGACGAGAGTATGGCTACACCTTC.

This clonotype occurred a few times. The J gene is TRBJ2-1, the V gene TRBV24-1; D is unclear. The CDR3 length is 14 residues. V lost 5 bases to trimming and J lost 7 bases, with 14 bases between them. CDR1 and CDR2 (germline): KGHDR, SFDVKD. CDR3 sequence: CATSASRTPNEQFF. As DNA, the CDR3 is TGTGCCACCAGTGCCTCGAGGACCCCAAATGAGCAGTTCTTC.

Of note for this clonotype: A much larger clone lies one base from this, so it may be a read error. The chain uses TRBV30 and TRBJ2-2, with D possibly TRBD2 on 5 matching bases. The CDR3 contains 16 residues. CDR1 and CDR2 from the germline V gene are GTSNPN and SVGIG (reference sequence). V was cut by 0 bases and J by 1 base, with 12 bases left in between. This chain's CDR3 is CAWSVLHAGNTGELFF. DNA for the CDR3: TGTGCCTGGAGTGTACTCCACGCGGGGAACACCGGGGAGCTGTTTTTT.

This clonotype was recorded at least ten times. The V and J genes are TRBV5-1 and TRBJ1-2; D remains ambiguous. The CDR3 runs to 15 residues. V was trimmed by 2 bases and J by 0 bases, leaving 11 bases between them. The germline CDR1 and CDR2 sequences are SGHRS and YFSETQ. The CDR3 region is CASSFVGSTNYGYTF. The CDR3 bases are TGCGCCAGCAGCTTTGTCGGCAGCACTAACTATGGCTACACCTTC.

At least ten counts were recorded for this clonotype. The rearrangement links TRBV5-1 to TRBJ2-1; 8 bases map to TRBD2. The CDR3 totals 17 residues. From germline, CDR1 is SGHRS and CDR2 YFSETQ. V lost 2 bases, J lost 7 bases, and 14 bases stayed unmatched. The CDR3 region has the DNA TGCGCCAGCAGCTTATTCTTAGCGGGACGAAGTAAAAATGAGCAGTTCTTC. Translating it yields CASSLFLAGRSKNEQFF.

The sample holds many counts of this clonotype. The chain recombines TRBV30 with TRBJ1-5, with D possibly matching TRBD1 (5 bases). Germline V gives CDR1 GTSNPN, CDR2 SVGIG (reference sequence). The CDR3 has 14 amino acids. V was trimmed by 4 bases and J by 2 bases, leaving 12 bases between them. The CDR3 protein is CAWKLPGGNQPQHF. CDR3 nucleotide sequence: TGTGCCTGGAAACTTCCGGGGGGCAATCAGCCCCAGCATTTT.

Remarks on this clonotype: A much larger clone lies a single base off, so this may be a read error. The chain combines TRBV19 with TRBJ1-1, with D hard to call. The CDR3 consists of 15 residues. Germline CDR1 is LNHDA and CDR2 is SQIVND (reference sequence). DNA of the CDR3: TGTGCCAGTACCCGTAGCCCTGAGGCGTTCTCTGAAGCTTCCTTT. This gives the protein CASTRSPEAFSEASF.

The J gene is TRBJ2-2, the V gene TRBV29-1; the D gene is possibly TRBD1 (6 bases). Germline CDR1 SQVTM, CDR2 ANQGSEA. Trimming cost V 5 bases and J 8 bases, with 18 bases left between them. The CDR3 is made up of 14 amino acids. CDR3 sequence: CSVQGPGVLGELFF. Written as DNA, the CDR3 is TGCAGCGTTCAAGGCCCAGGGGTTTTGGGGGAGCTGTTTTTT.

This clonotype was recorded a few times. CDR3 protein: CAIKRGAEAFF. The CDR3, as DNA: TGTGCCATCAAGAGAGGGGCTGAAGCTTTCTTT. The chain combines TRBV10-3 with TRBJ1-1, with D possibly being TRBD1 (5 bases). V was clipped by 7 bases and J by 6 bases, with 9 bases between them. The length of the CDR3 is 11 residues. The germline V gene has CDR1 ENHRY and CDR2 SYGVKD.

The rearrangement uses TRBV5-1 and TRBJ2-3; 7 bases match TRBD1. Losses at the gene ends were 2 bases for V and 0 bases for J; bases not matched to a gene: 3. The CDR3 is 15 residues long. Germline CDR1 SGHRS, CDR2 YFSETQ. The CDR3 sequence is CASSFLTGSTDTQYF. CDR3 coding DNA: TGCGCCAGCAGCTTTTTGACAGGGAGCACAGATACGCAGTATTTT.

This clonotype was counted many times. The J gene is TRBJ2-7, the V gene TRBV5-5, with D possibly being TRBD1 (6 bases). Germline CDR1 SGHKS, CDR2 YYEKEE (reference sequence). The CDR3 totals 15 residues. The V gene lost 4 bases and the J gene lost 0 bases, with 14 bases spanning the gap. This chain's CDR3 is CASSPGVGGSYEQYF. DNA for the CDR3: TGTGCCAGCAGCCCCGGTGTAGGGGGCTCCTACGAGCAGTACTTC.

This clonotype was found a few times. This chain links TRBV5-5 with TRBJ2-3; 8 nucleotides line up with TRBD1. The CDR3 has 14 residues. The germline gives CDR1 SGHKS, CDR2 YYEKEE (reference sequence). Trimming at V came to 4 bases and at J to 4 bases, leaving 5 bases not matched to a gene. CDR3 bases: TGTGCCAGCAGCATCGGACAGGGTTCAGATACGCAGTATTTT. Protein product: CASSIGQGSDTQYF.

As DNA, the CDR3 is TGTGCCACCAGTTCTACTGGAAACACCATATATTTT. Translation: CATSSTGNTIYF. V is TRBV24-1 and J is TRBJ1-3, with no clear D. CDR1 is KGHDR, CDR2 SFDVKD, per germline. V lost 6 bases and J lost 2, with 4 bases in between. The CDR3 has 12 residues.

This clonotype was detected many times. The CDR3 nucleotides read TGCAGTGCTTCTGACAGGACGAGCTCCTACGAGCAGTACTTC. Protein: CSASDRTSSYEQYF. The chain joins TRBV20-1 to TRBJ2-7, with D perhaps TRBD1 (6 bases). Germline V gene sequence: CDR1 DFQATT, CDR2 SNEGSKA (reference sequence). There are 14 residues in the CDR3. Trimming pared 5 bases from V and 0 bases from J, leaving 14 bases between.

The sample holds many counts of this clonotype. The chain couples TRBV20-1 to TRBJ2-1, with TRBD2 matching 9 bases. CDR1 and CDR2 from the germline V gene are DFQATT and SNEGSKA (reference sequence). This CDR3 spans 18 amino acids. The J segment lost 6 bases and the V segment lost 1 base, leaving 16 bases of the junction unmatched. CDR3 amino acids: CSARAFDLGSGRLNEQFF. DNA of the CDR3: TGCAGTGCTAGAGCATTCGACTTGGGTAGCGGGAGACTCAATGAGCAGTTCTTC.

A few counts support this clonotype. The V and J genes are TRBV7-8 and TRBJ2-5; 12 bases agree with TRBD2. This CDR3 spans 16 amino acids. Germline V gives CDR1 SGHVS, CDR2 FQNEAQ. Trimming at V came to 5 bases and at J to 4 bases, leaving 8 bases not matched to a gene. CDR3 sequence reads: CASSPRRGLAGETQYF. CDR3 sequence (DNA): TGTGCCAGCAGCCCTAGGCGGGGACTAGCGGGAGAGACCCAGTACTTC.

This clonotype has only a few counts. This may stem from a read error, because a much larger clone lies one nucleotide away. CDR3 bases: TGTGCCAGCAGAAGGCGGGGTATGAACACTGAAGCTTTCTTT. It translates to CASRRRGMNTEAFF. The chain couples TRBV6-1 to TRBJ1-1; D not resolved. The CDR3 totals 14 residues. Trimming stripped 6 bases from V and 0 bases from J, with 11 bases between. Germline assignment: CDR1 MNHNS and CDR2 SASEGT.

This rearrangement joins TRBV15 to TRBJ1-5, with D maybe TRBD1 (5 bases). The CDR3 runs 15 residues. Per the germline V gene, CDR1 is LNHNV and CDR2 is YYDKDF (reference sequence). The germline V and J ends were trimmed by 2 bases and 2 bases, with 10 bases remaining between them. The CDR3 protein is CATSRLGDGNQPQHF. CDR3 coding DNA: TGTGCCACCAGCAGACTGGGGGACGGCAATCAGCCCCAGCATTTT.